This T cell receptor beta chain was captured by sequencing in a study of T cell repertoires in cytomegalovirus infection. TCRdb independently ran MiXCR on the reads; one entry per CDR3 protein. The sample records approximately 1,000,000 distinct CDR3 sequences, approximately 31% being singletons. V lost 7 bases, J lost 4 bases, and 13 bases stayed unmatched. There are 16 residues in the CDR3. This clonotype came up a few times. Antigen unknown. The clonotype was recovered from a human donor in good health (CMV status not recorded). Some clones in this sample may be carry-over from other donors' samples. The chain links TRBV12-3 or TRBV12-4 to TRBJ2-5, with 9 bases that match TRBD2. This specimen consisted of cultured CD8+ T cells from PBMCs, obtained from culture after CMV antigen stimulation. CDR3 in amino acids: CASTFLKAGGPETQYF. In DNA form, the CDR3 reads TGTGCCAGCACTTTCCTCAAGGCGGGGGGGCCAGAGACCCAGTACTTC.